The 10 T cell receptor beta chains in this list originate from one sample, sequenced in a study of blood T cell repertoires in COVID-19. Sequencing used immunoSEQ multiplex PCR; TCRdb keeps in-frame clones, though not all of them. The data hold around 140,000 clones, with about 89% observed a single time. The sample taken for sequencing was peripheral blood. Every receptor here comes from a man aged 60-69 years with active or convalescent COVID-19.

This clone was observed a few times. This chain uses TRBV6-4 with TRBJ2-1, with 9 bases lining up with TRBD2. Germline V gene sequence: CDR1 MRHNA, CDR2 SNTAGT. Trimming cost V 0 bases and J 5 bases; bases outside gene matches: 5. This CDR3 has 16 amino acids. The CDR3 sequence is CASSDSSLAGNNEQFF. The CDR3 DNA follows: TGTGCCAGCAGTGACTCTTCGCTAGCGGGGAACAATGAGCAGTTCTTC.

The chain is built from TRBV27 and TRBJ2-3, with 7 bases lining up with TRBD2. CDR1 is MNHEY and CDR2 is SMNVEV in the germline V gene (reference sequence). The CDR3 is 13 residues long. V dropped 7 bases and J dropped 5; count of bases not matched to a gene: 6. The CDR3 coding sequence is TGTGCCAGCAACCCTCAGCGGGGAGATACGCAGTATTTT. Translation gives CASNPQRGDTQYF.

The genes are TRBV23-1 and TRBJ2-3, with D perhaps TRBD2 (6 bases). TRBV23-1 is given ORF status, its function remaining uncertain. Deletions cut 0 bases from V and 2 bases from J, with 21 bases between. This CDR3 is built from 19 residues. CDR3 sequence (DNA): TGCGCCAGCAGTCAATCGATCCGGTGGAGCGGAGGGGCCACAGATACGCAGTATTTT. Translation: CASSQSIRWSGGATDTQYF.

This chain links TRBV24-1 with TRBJ1-2; the D gene is possibly TRBD1 (5 bases). Trimming pared 3 bases from V and 8 bases from J, leaving 15 bases between. The CDR3 has 14 residues. Germline V gene sequence: CDR1 KGHDR, CDR2 SFDVKD. In DNA form, the CDR3 reads TGTGCCACCAGTGATACCCGGAGGGGTCGCGGCTACACCTTC. Protein sequence: CATSDTRRGRGYTF.

The V and J genes are TRBV11-2 and TRBJ2-5; possibly TRBD2 for D (7 bases). Germline V gene data show CDR1 as SGHAT and CDR2 as FQNNGV. V lost 6 bases and J 3 bases, leaving 11 bases between the germline ends. The CDR3 sequence is 13 residues long. The CDR3 loop reads CASSRGAEETQYF. Written as DNA, the CDR3 is TGTGCCAGCAGTCGGGGGGCGGAAGAGACCCAGTACTTC. Looking up the rest from reference TRBV11-2 and TRBJ2-5 gives the full variable domain: EAGVAQSPRYKIIEKRQSVAFWCNPISGHATLYWYQQILGQGPKLLIQFQNNGVVDDSQLPKDRFSAERLKGVDSTLKIQPAKLEDSAVYLCASSRGAEETQYFGPGTRLLVL.

This clone was found once. This sequence joins TRBV18 and TRBJ1-2, with D possibly being TRBD1 (5 bases). The V gene lost 5 bases and the J gene lost 4 bases, with 17 bases spanning the gap. The CDR3 spans 15 residues. Germline lookup yields CDR1 KGHSH and CDR2 LQKENI. The CDR3 DNA sequence: TGTGCCAGCTCATCCGGGGGTGAAGTCTCCTATGGCTACACCTTC. As protein: CASSSGGEVSYGYTF.

The chain carries TRBV25-1 and TRBJ1-4; D ambiguous. V was pared by 6 bases and J by 0 bases, with 8 bases between. The CDR3 is 14 residues long. Germline V gene lookup returns CDR1 MGHDK and CDR2 SYGVNS. DNA of the CDR3: TGTGCCAGCAGGGTAGGAGCAACTAATGAAAAACTGTTTTTT. Translation: CASRVGATNEKLFF.

The rearrangement joins TRBV19 to TRBJ2-1; TRBD2 aligns across 9 bases. Unmatched junction bases numbered 6, after V lost 4 bases and J lost 5 bases. The CDR3 is made up of 15 amino acids. Germline-derived CDR1 and CDR2 are LNHDA and SQIVND (reference sequence). The CDR3 nucleotides are TGTGCCAGTAGTAAGGGCGGGAGGGCCAACAATGAGCAGTTCTTC. This gives the protein CASSKGGRANNEQFF.

This clone occurred once. J is TRBJ2-7 and V is TRBV29-1; TRBD1 might be the D (6 bases). With 4 bases removed from V and 2 bases from J, the gap between germline ends came to 12 bases. The CDR3 consists of 13 residues. Germline CDR1 and CDR2: SQVTM and ANQGSEA. CDR3 amino acids: CSVVGDRPYEQYF. CDR3 coding DNA: TGCAGCGTTGTTGGTGACAGGCCCTACGAGCAGTACTTC.

J is TRBJ1-2 and V is TRBV7-9; TRBD1 is a possible D gene (6 bases). The CDR3 is 16 residues long. V gave up 2 bases and J gave up 2 bases, with 15 bases separating them. From germline, CDR1 is SEHNR and CDR2 FQNEAQ (reference sequence). This CDR3 reads CASSLRLGTPNYGYTF. Here the CDR3 DNA reads TGTGCCAGCAGCTTAAGGCTTGGGACACCGAACTATGGCTACACCTTC.